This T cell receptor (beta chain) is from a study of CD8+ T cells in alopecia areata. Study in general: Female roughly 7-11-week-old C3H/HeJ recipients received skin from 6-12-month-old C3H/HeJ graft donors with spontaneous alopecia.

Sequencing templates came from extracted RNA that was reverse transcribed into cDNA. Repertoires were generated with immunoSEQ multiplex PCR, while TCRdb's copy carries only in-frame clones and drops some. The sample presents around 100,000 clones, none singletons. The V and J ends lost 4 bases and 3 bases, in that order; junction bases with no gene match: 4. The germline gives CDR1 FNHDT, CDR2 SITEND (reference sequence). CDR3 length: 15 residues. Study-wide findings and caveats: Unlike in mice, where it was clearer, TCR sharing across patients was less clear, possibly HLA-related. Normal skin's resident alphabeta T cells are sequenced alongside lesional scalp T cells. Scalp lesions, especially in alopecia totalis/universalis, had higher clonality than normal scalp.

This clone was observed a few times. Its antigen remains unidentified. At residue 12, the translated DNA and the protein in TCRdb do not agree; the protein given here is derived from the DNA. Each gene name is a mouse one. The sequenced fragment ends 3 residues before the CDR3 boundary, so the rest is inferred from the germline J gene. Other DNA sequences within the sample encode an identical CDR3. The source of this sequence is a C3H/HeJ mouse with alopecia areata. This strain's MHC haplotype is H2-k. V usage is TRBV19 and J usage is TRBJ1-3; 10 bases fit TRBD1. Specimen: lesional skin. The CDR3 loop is CASSRDRGYGNTLYF. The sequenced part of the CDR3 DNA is TGTGCCAGCAGTCGGGACAGGGGTTATGGAAATACG. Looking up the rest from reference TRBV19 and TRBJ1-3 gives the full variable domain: GGIITQTPKFLIGQEGQKLTLKCQQNFNHDTMYWYRQDSGKGLRLIYYSITENDLQKGDLSEGYDASREKKSSFSLTVTSAQKNEMAVFLCASSRDRGYGNTLYFGEGSRLIVV.